This T cell receptor (beta chain) was captured in a study of T cells in Graves' hyperthyroidism and ophthalmopathy. Researchers took RNA transcripts and amplified the TCR beta CDR3 regions from them. A first-round RT-PCR of the TCR CDR3 used the HTBI primer set. A single record per CDR3 protein comes from TCRdb applying MiXCR to the multiplex PCR reads. Of 350,000 to 400,000 distinct CDR3 sequences detected, under 20% appear once; the ten largest clones hold around 40%. CDR3 size: 12 residues. Germline-derived CDR1 and CDR2 are PRHDT and FYEKMQ (reference sequence). Trimming shortened V by 5 bases and J by 3 bases, and 5 bases separated the two germline ends. This clonotype was counted at least ten times.

This chain uses TRBV13 with TRBJ1-5; D gene ambiguous. Specimen: blood. The sequence came from a man younger than 30 with Graves' ophthalmopathy. The CDR3 DNA is TGTGCCAGCAGCACCGTCAATCAGCCCCAGCATTTT. Translation: CASSTVNQPQHF.